This TCR beta chain came from a study of CD8 T cells in Susac syndrome. RNA amounts of roughly 0.45 to 1 ug underwent reverse transcription with random hexamers. Multiplex immunoSEQ PCR targeted 54 Vbeta and 13 Jbeta TCR beta segments. TCRdb processed the immunoSEQ multiplex PCR reads anew with MiXCR; each CDR3 protein has one entry. The sample holds a few hundred thousand distinct CDR3 sequences, 70% to 90% seen once. CDR1 MDHEN and CDR2 SYDVKM come from the germline V gene. The CDR3 is 15 residues long. With V trimmed by 5 bases and J by 7 bases, 10 bases remained unmatched. The rearrangement links TRBV28 to TRBJ2-2; TRBD2 aligns across 7 bases. The specimen sequenced was CD8+ T cells from PBMCs. This receptor was identified in a human donor with multiple sclerosis. The DNA of the CDR3 is TGTGCCAGCAGTACCCCTTGCGGGAGAGACGGGGAGCTGTTTTTT. It specifies CASSTPCGRDGELFF.